The following is a TCR beta chain sequence with its context. Libraries were prepared by immunoSEQ multiplex PCR; TCRdb keeps only in-frame clonotypes and omits some of them. The table has about 20,000 clones, around nine tenths seen once. The sample is drawn from a study of T cell changes during pregnancy in multiple sclerosis. CDR3 size: 14 residues. Per the germline V gene, CDR1 is SGHDN and CDR2 is FVKESK. Between the trimmed V and J ends, which lost 4 bases and 4 bases, there was a span of 11 bases. This specimen consisted of CD8+ T cells from peripheral blood mononuclear cells, obtained in the second trimester of pregnancy. The source of this sequence is a female donor in good health, enrolled as a control in a pregnancy study. The V and J genes are TRBV14 and TRBJ1-3; D is uncertain. In DNA form, the CDR3 reads TGTGCCAGCAGCCCGACCGGGTCCGGAAACACCATATATTTT. Its translation: CASSPTGSGNTIYF.